A selection of T cell receptor beta chains follows, all from one sample in a study of blood T cell repertoires in COVID-19. Generated by immunoSEQ multiplex PCR, the TCRdb table keeps only in-frame clones and is missing some. The sample includes 150,000 to 200,000 clones, approximately 88% of them seen just once. The sequenced material came from PBMCs or T cells enriched from blood (not recorded which). All receptors come from a woman in her sixties who had recovered from COVID-19. Both conserved end residues are part of each CDR3. D genes are given only for firm matches. Clone size is given for some rows only: seen once, a few or many times, or a class if the clone is expanded.

size | D | V | CDR3
- | - | TRBV4-1 | CASSQEGGATNEKLFF
- | - | TRBV3-1/TRBV3-2 | CASRHGQPNTEAFF
once | - | TRBV12-3/TRBV12-4 | CASSLLESGELFF
- | TRBD2 | TRBV20-1 | CSASTGGSTGELFF
- | - | TRBV11-2 | CASSSDRNYGYTF
- | TRBD2 | TRBV9 | CASSVRLAGGDEQFF
- | TRBD1 | TRBV6-1 | CATRTGDQPQHF
- | - | TRBV5-1 | CATSDFGSYNEQFF
- | - | TRBV12-3/TRBV12-4 | CASSLLRDTEAFF
- | TRBD1 | TRBV5-1 | CASSLGQGANIQYF
- | - | TRBV3-1/TRBV3-2 | CASSTGIRTFF
- | - | TRBV4-2 | CASSQVTGRDYGYTF
few | TRBD1 | TRBV27 | CASSLTGTVNYGYTF
- | - | TRBV28 | CASSSHGRDGYTF
- | TRBD2 | TRBV3-1/TRBV3-2 | CASSQLAGVSNEQFF
once | TRBD2 | TRBV9 | CASSVGWLAGGSDTQYF
- | - | TRBV6-5 | CASSYGAASGNTIYF
- | - | TRBV10-3 | CAISESLSSTNEKLFF
- | - | TRBV7-9 | CASTRSTDTQYF
- | - | TRBV2 | CASSERQGLGYTF
once | - | TRBV6-5 | CASSPGFGDNQPQHF
- | TRBD1 | TRBV5-4 | CASSLEGTAYEQYF
- | TRBD1 | TRBV15 | CATSRTWDRSDTQYF
- | - | TRBV5-6 | CASSLYAYEQYF
- | - | TRBV28 | CASSLLRTRTNEQFF
- | - | TRBV29-1 | CSVEARGKNCFLAPWEKLFF
- | - | TRBV2 | CASSRRGGGGEAFF